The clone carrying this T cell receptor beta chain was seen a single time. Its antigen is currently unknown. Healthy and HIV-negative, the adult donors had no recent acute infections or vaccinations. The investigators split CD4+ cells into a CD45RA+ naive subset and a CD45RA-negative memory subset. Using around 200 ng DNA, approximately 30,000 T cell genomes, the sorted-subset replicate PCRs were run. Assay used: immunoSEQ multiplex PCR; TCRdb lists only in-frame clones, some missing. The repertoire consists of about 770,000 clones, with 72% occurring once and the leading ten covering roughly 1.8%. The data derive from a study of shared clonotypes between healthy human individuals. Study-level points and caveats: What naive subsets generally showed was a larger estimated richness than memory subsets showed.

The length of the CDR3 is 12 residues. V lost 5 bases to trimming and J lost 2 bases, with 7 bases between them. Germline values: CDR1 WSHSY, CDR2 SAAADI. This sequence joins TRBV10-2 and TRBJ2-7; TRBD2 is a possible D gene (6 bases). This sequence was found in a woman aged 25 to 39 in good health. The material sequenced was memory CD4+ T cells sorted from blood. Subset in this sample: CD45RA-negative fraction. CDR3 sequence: CASSTGAYEQYF. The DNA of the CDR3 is TGCGCCAGCAGTACGGGAGCCTACGAGCAGTACTTC.